These 27 T cell receptor beta chains came from one sample sequenced in a study of blood T cell repertoires in COVID-19. Clones were sequenced by immunoSEQ multiplex PCR, and TCRdb holds only the in-frame ones, with some missing. The sample consists of more than 90,000 clones, 70% to 85% of them appearing once. The sequenced sample was peripheral blood. These receptors originate from a man aged 50-60 years with acute or convalescent COVID-19.

This chain joins TRBV18 and TRBJ2-1; possible D gene TRBD2, 5 bases. Trimming removed 4 bases from V and 7 bases from J, with 17 bases in between. In germline, CDR1 is KGHSH, CDR2 LQKENI. CDR3 length: 15 amino acids. The CDR3 sequence: CASSLTEVVVNEQFF. CDR3 in DNA: TGTGCCAGCTCACTAACGGAGGTAGTGGTTAATGAGCAGTTCTTC. Complete variable domain (other parts from reference TRBV18 and TRBJ2-1): NAGVMQNPRHLVRRRGQEARLRCSPMKGHSHVYWYRQLPEEGLKFMVYLQKENIIDESGMPKERFSAEFPKEGPSILRIQQVVRGDSAAYFCASSLTEVVVNEQFFGPGTRLTVL.

The chain is built from TRBV29-1 and TRBJ2-7, with TRBD2 matching over 7 bases. CDR3 length equals 12 residues. In germline, CDR1 is SQVTM, CDR2 ANQGSEA. The ends lost 4 bases at V and 7 bases at J; junction bases unmatched: 7. The DNA for the CDR3 is TGCAGCGTTGCACGGAGGGAGGGGGAGCAGTACTTC. Translated: CSVARREGEQYF.

The chain employs TRBV5-5 and TRBJ2-5; 8 nucleotides align to TRBD2. Unmatched junction bases numbered 7, after V lost 0 bases and J lost 3 bases. Germline lookup yields CDR1 SGHKS and CDR2 YYEKEE (reference sequence). The CDR3 spans 16 residues. CDR3 sequence: CASSLALGAGEETQYF. As DNA, the CDR3 is TGTGCCAGCAGCTTGGCCCTTGGAGCGGGAGAAGAGACCCAGTACTTC. Looking up the rest from reference TRBV5-5 and TRBJ2-5 gives the full variable domain: DAGVTQSPTHLIKTRGQQVTLRCSPISGHKSVSWYQQVLGQGPQFIFQYYEKEERGRGNFPDRFSARQFPNYSSELNVNALLLGDSALYLCASSLALGAGEETQYFGPGTRLLVL.

The rearrangement joins TRBV6-5 to TRBJ2-7, with 8 nucleotides matching TRBD2. The CDR3 runs 14 residues. Germline V CDR1 and CDR2: MNHEY, SVGAGI. V shed 7 bases, J shed 3 bases, and the junction held 8 bases outside the gene matches. CDR3 sequence reads: CASTPGTRNYEQYF. The DNA of the CDR3 is TGTGCCAGCACTCCCGGGACTAGGAACTACGAGCAGTACTTC.

This clone has only one observation. The rearrangement links TRBV29-1 to TRBJ2-1; TRBD1 agrees at 7 bases. V lost 7 bases, J lost 12 bases, and 9 bases stayed unmatched. The CDR3 extends over 11 amino acids. The V gene's germline CDR1 is SQVTM and CDR2 ANQGSEA. The CDR3 region has the DNA TGCAGCGGTCCTCAGGGGGAAGGGCAGTTCTTC. It yields the protein CSGPQGEGQFF.

The chain carries TRBV9 and TRBJ2-1; TRBD1 might be the D (5 bases). Germline values: CDR1 SGDLS, CDR2 YYNGEE. Trimming stripped 0 bases from V and 15 bases from J, with 19 bases between. The CDR3 covers 14 residues. DNA for the CDR3: TGTGCCAGCAGCGTAGATATGTGGGGCAGTTCCGCGTTCTTC. Residues: CASSVDMWGSSAFF.

This clone has only one observation. The V gene is TRBV5-1, the J gene TRBJ1-2, with D tentatively TRBD1 (5 bases). Germline lookup yields CDR1 SGHRS and CDR2 YFSETQ. Trimming shortened V by 3 bases and J by 7 bases, and 22 bases separated the two germline ends. The CDR3 spans 16 residues. In nucleotides, the CDR3 is TGCGCCAGCAGCTCCAGTCCTAGGACCCCCGGGGGTGGCTACACCTTC. Amino acids: CASSSSPRTPGGGYTF. Together with reference TRBV5-1 and TRBJ1-2, the CDR3 gives the full variable domain: KAGVTQTPRYLIKTRGQQVTLSCSPISGHRSVSWYQQTPGQGLQFLFEYFSETQRNKGNFPGRFSGRQFSNSRSEMNVSTLELGDSALYLCASSSSPRTPGGGYTFGSGTRLTVV.

This sequence joins TRBV20-1 and TRBJ1-2; a weak D match, TRBD1 (6 bases). CDR1 DFQATT and CDR2 SNEGSKA come from the germline V gene (reference sequence). This CDR3 has 11 residues. Trimming took off 6 bases at V and 5 bases at J, with 10 bases between the two ends. CDR3 nucleotide sequence: TGCAGTGCCCAACAGGGTTATGGCTACACCTTC. Residues: CSAQQGYGYTF.

The CDR3 sequence is CAARRGSEAGELFF. The CDR3 nucleotides read TGTGCCGCCCGCCGGGGAAGTGAAGCCGGGGAGCTGTTTTTT. The rearrangement joins TRBV6-6 to TRBJ2-2, with a weak D call TRBD2 (5 bases). Germline assignment: CDR1 MNHNY and CDR2 SVGAGI (reference sequence). The germline V and J ends were trimmed by 11 bases and 6 bases, with 19 bases remaining between them. CDR3 length equals 14 residues.

Concerning this clone: This may come from a read error, since a much larger clone is one base off. J is TRBJ1-2 and V is TRBV28, with 8 positions matching TRBD1. The CDR3 consists of 14 residues. V was clipped by 4 bases and J by 0 bases; unmatched bases: 1. Germline lookup yields CDR1 MDHEN and CDR2 SYDVKM. Here the CDR3 DNA reads TGTGCCAGCAGTTCGGGACAGGCTAACTATGGCTACACCTTC. Its translation is CASSSGQANYGYTF.

The V gene is TRBV7-2, the J gene TRBJ2-7; 12 bases align to TRBD1. The junction had 5 bases not matched to a gene; V was cut back by 0 bases and J by 5 bases. The CDR3 totals 16 residues. The germline V gene has CDR1 SGHTA and CDR2 FQGNSA. CDR3 sequence: CASSLAGTGGNHEQYF. The CDR3 bases are TGTGCCAGCAGCTTAGCCGGGACAGGGGGCAACCACGAGCAGTACTTC.

The V gene is TRBV6-5, the J gene TRBJ1-2; 7 bases agree with TRBD1. V dropped 4 bases and J dropped 1; count of bases not matched to a gene: 3. Per germline, CDR1 MNHEY and CDR2 SVGAGI. The CDR3 has 14 residues. CDR3 amino acids: CASSSDRINYGYTF. The CDR3 nucleotides are TGTGCCAGCAGTTCGGACAGGATTAACTATGGCTACACCTTC.

V gene TRBV29-1 combines with J gene TRBJ1-1; TRBD1 matches at 7 bases. The CDR3 is 12 amino acids. The junction had 5 bases not matched to a gene; V was cut back by 7 bases and J by 3 bases. The germline gives CDR1 SQVTM, CDR2 ANQGSEA. CDR3 loop: CSAGTADTEAFF. The CDR3 region has the DNA TGCAGCGCCGGGACAGCAGACACTGAAGCTTTCTTT.

The chain uses TRBV27 and TRBJ1-1; tentatively, D is TRBD1 (6 bases). Trimming stripped 0 bases from V and 5 bases from J, with 10 bases between. The CDR3 runs 14 residues. Per the germline V gene, CDR1 is MNHEY and CDR2 is SMNVEV (reference sequence). The CDR3 DNA sequence: TGTGCCAGCAGTTTATCGGGGGCATCGACTGAAGCTTTCTTT. It encodes CASSLSGASTEAFF.

This chain connects TRBV3-1 (or the pseudogene TRBV3-2) to TRBJ1-1; D perhaps matches TRBD1 (5 bases). This CDR3 comprises 17 residues. V was trimmed by 1 base and J by 2 bases, leaving 17 bases between them. Germline V CDR1 and CDR2: LGHDT, YNNKEL (reference sequence). CDR3 DNA sequence: TGTGCCAGCAGCCAAGGAATTCAGGGAGGGTTCAACACTGAAGCTTTCTTT. This sequence encodes CASSQGIQGGFNTEAFF.

The gene calls are TRBV6-6 and TRBJ2-2, with 7 bases identical to TRBD1. Germline assignment: CDR1 MNHNY and CDR2 SVGAGI (reference sequence). After removal of 3 bases from V and 5 bases from J, the junction contained 3 bases not matched to a gene. This CDR3 comprises 14 residues. The CDR3 DNA is TGTGCCAGCAGTTATCCGACAGGGACCGGGGAGCTGTTTTTT. Translated: CASSYPTGTGELFF.

The chain carries TRBV6-1 and TRBJ1-5, with D hard to call. The CDR3 totals 15 residues. V lost 2 bases and J lost 0, with 8 bases in between. CDR1 is MNHNS, CDR2 SASEGT, per germline. The CDR3: CASSEFFPSNQPQHF. The DNA for the CDR3 is TGTGCCAGCAGTGAATTCTTCCCTAGCAATCAGCCCCAGCATTTT.

This sequence joins TRBV15 and TRBJ2-3; 8 bases align to TRBD2. The V and J ends lost 3 bases and 0 bases, in that order; junction bases with no gene match: 11. CDR1 is LNHNV, CDR2 YYDKDF, per germline (reference sequence). The CDR3 length is 18 residues. This CDR3 reads CATSSALSRLASTDTQYF. The CDR3 region has the DNA TGTGCCACCAGCAGCGCCCTATCCCGACTAGCGAGCACAGATACGCAGTATTTT.

This clone has more than one count but fewer than ten. This chain uses TRBV3-1 (or the pseudogene TRBV3-2) with TRBJ2-7, with a possible D match to TRBD1 (5 bases). Germline V gene data show CDR1 as LGHDT and CDR2 as YNNKEL (reference sequence). The CDR3 totals 14 residues. Trimming took 1 base from V and 4 from J, leaving 11 bases between them. The CDR3 loop reads CASSQASGRYEQYF. DNA of the CDR3: TGTGCCAGCAGCCAAGCTTCAGGGCGGTACGAGCAGTACTTC.

V is TRBV29-1 and J is TRBJ2-1; D ambiguous. V was clipped by 3 bases and J by 7 bases, with 4 bases between them. CDR3 length: 10 residues. In germline, CDR1 is SQVTM, CDR2 ANQGSEA. This chain's CDR3 is CSVEENEQFF. CDR3 nucleotide sequence: TGCAGCGTTGAGGAGAATGAGCAGTTCTTC.

This clone was seen a few times. The chain employs TRBV28 and TRBJ2-7; 9 nucleotides align to TRBD2. V lost 5 bases to trimming and J lost 5 bases; unmatched junction nucleotides: 13. There are 16 residues in the CDR3. Germline V lookup: CDR1 MDHEN, CDR2 SYDVKM. The CDR3 region is CASSTPISGSIHEQYF. For the CDR3, the DNA is TGTGCCAGCAGTACCCCGATTAGCGGGAGTATCCACGAGCAGTACTTC.

J is TRBJ1-3 and V is TRBV1. TRBV1 is classified as a pseudogene. The CDR3 covers 17 residues. The CDR3 DNA reads as TGCACCAGCAGCCAAGATCCGGGATTAAGCTCTGGAAACACCATATATTTT. This gives the protein CTSSQDPGLSSGNTIYF.

A note on this clone: This same CDR3 is encoded by further DNA sequences in the sample. The chain recombines TRBV5-1 with TRBJ2-5; 8 nucleotides agree with TRBD2. Germline V gives CDR1 SGHRS, CDR2 YFSETQ. The ends lost 8 bases at V and 4 bases at J; junction bases unmatched: 1. The CDR3 length is 11 residues. The CDR3 spells CASSGAETQYF. CDR3 DNA sequence: TGCGCCAGTAGCGGGGCAGAGACCCAGTACTTC.

The chain carries TRBV7-2 and TRBJ2-1, with a weak D call TRBD2 (5 bases). The germline CDR1 and CDR2 sequences are SGHTA and FQGNSA. The CDR3 totals 13 residues. V shed 0 bases and J shed 10 bases, with 10 bases lying between them. CDR3 protein: CASSLAGVVEQFF. CDR3 DNA: TGTGCCAGCAGCTTAGCGGGAGTTGTCGAGCAGTTCTTC.

This clone was seen just once. The chain links TRBV10-1 to TRBJ2-2; 10 bases are a match to TRBD1. The length of the CDR3 is 17 residues. V shed 4 bases, J shed 0 bases, and the junction held 5 bases outside the gene matches. In germline, CDR1 is WNHNN, CDR2 SYGVQD (reference sequence). The CDR3 DNA reads as TGCGCCAGCAGTGGACAGGGGGCCATCTCGAACACCGGGGAGCTGTTTTTT. Translation: CASSGQGAISNTGELFF.

The rearrangement uses TRBV7-9 and TRBJ1-5; 7 bases line up with TRBD1. There are 16 residues in the CDR3. Unmatched junction bases numbered 9, after V lost 4 bases and J lost 3 bases. Germline CDR1 reads SEHNR; CDR2 reads FQNEAQ (reference sequence). In nucleotides, the CDR3 is TGTGCCAGCAGCTCTGGACAGGAAAGTATCAATCAGCCCCAGCATTTT. The encoded protein is CASSSGQESINQPQHF.

The chain is built from TRBV4-1 and TRBJ1-3; 12 bases agree with TRBD1. This CDR3 is built from 18 residues. The germline V gene encodes CDR1 MGHRA and CDR2 YSYEKL. V lost 4 bases, J lost 3 bases, and 10 bases stayed unmatched. The chain's CDR3 is CASSPGTGGRSDGNTIYF. CDR3 nucleotide sequence: TGCGCCAGCAGCCCCGGGACAGGGGGCCGAAGTGATGGAAACACCATATATTTT.